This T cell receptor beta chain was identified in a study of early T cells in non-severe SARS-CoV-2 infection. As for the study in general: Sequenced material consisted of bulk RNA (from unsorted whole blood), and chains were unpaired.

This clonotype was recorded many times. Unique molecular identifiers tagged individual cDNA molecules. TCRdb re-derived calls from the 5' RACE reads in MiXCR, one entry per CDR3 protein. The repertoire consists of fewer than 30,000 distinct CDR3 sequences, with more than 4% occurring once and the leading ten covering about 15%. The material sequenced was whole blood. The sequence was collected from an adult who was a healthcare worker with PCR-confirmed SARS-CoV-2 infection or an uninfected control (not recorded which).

The CDR3 loop reads CASSPTPGQSSYEQYF. Here the CDR3 DNA reads TGTGCCAGCTCACCAACTCCGGGACAGAGCTCCTACGAGCAGTACTTC. The chain uses TRBV18 and TRBJ2-7; the match to TRBD1 covers 7 bases. CDR1 is KGHSH and CDR2 is LQKENI in the germline V gene. The CDR3 runs 16 residues. V lost 2 bases, J lost 0 bases, and 7 bases stayed unmatched.